These T cell receptor beta chains were read from a single sample in a study of CD8+ T cells in alopecia areata. Data came from immunoSEQ multiplex PCR; TCRdb stores just in-frame clones and leaves some out. This table has about 120,000 clones, 50% to 55% appearing once. The sample consisted of CD4+ T cells sorted from blood, taken at week 4, from a patient treated with tofacitinib. Receptors originate from a human donor with alopecia areata. CDR3s include the opening cysteine and the closing phenylalanine or tryptophan. A D gene is named only where the DNA matches it firmly. The size of a clone is reported for some rows only, either as once, few or many, or as a class for expanded clones.

NA	TRBV30	TRBJ2-1	NA	TGTGCCTGGAGTGCGGCCTACAATGAGCAGTTCTTC	CAWSAAYNEQFF
NA	TRBV5-1	TRBJ2-1	NA	TGCGCCAGCAGCTTGAGGTCCGGTATAAGGCAGTTCTTC	CASSLRSGIRQFF
NA	TRBV30	TRBJ1-1	NA	TGTGCCTTTTCGCCTGACAGGATAGGCACTGAAGCTTTCTTT	CAFSPDRIGTEAFF
TRBD1	TRBV30	TRBJ1-2	NA	TGTGCCTGGACAGGACAGGACAACTATGGCTACACCTTC	CAWTGQDNYGYTF
NA	TRBV11-3	TRBJ1-5	NA	TGTGCCAGCAGCTTAGAGGCCCGGGAATGGCAGCCCCAGCATTTT	CASSLEAREWQPQHF
NA	TRBV7-2	TRBJ2-7	few	TGTGCCAGCAGCTTAGGACAGCTACTCTCCTACGAGCAGTACTTC	CASSLGQLLSYEQYF
NA	TRBV29-1	TRBJ2-1	NA	TGCAGCGTTGAAGGGGGGAGATCCAATGAGCAGTTCTTC	CSVEGGRSNEQFF
TRBD1	TRBV7-9	TRBJ1-3	NA	TGTGCCAGCAGCCAAAGGACAGGAGAGCTTGGAAACACCATATATTTT	CASSQRTGELGNTIYF
NA	TRBV7-9	TRBJ2-3	few	TGTGCCAGCAGCCAAAGCGGCACAGATACGCAGTATTTT	CASSQSGTDTQYF
NA	TRBV30	TRBJ1-1	few	TGTGCCTGGAGTGGTGGGGGGGCCGCCACTGAAGCTTTCTTT	CAWSGGGAATEAFF
NA	TRBV4-1	TRBJ2-1	NA	TGCGCCAGCAGCCTAGCGGTGTACAATGAGCAGTTCTTC	CASSLAVYNEQFF
NA	TRBV25-1	TRBJ1-4	NA	TGTGCCAGCAGTGAGTGGGGTAACGAAAAACTGTTTTTT	CASSEWGNEKLFF
NA	TRBV29-1	TRBJ2-2	NA	TGCAGCGTTGAAGTTCCGGGGTTAAGAACCGGGGAGCTGTTTTTT	CSVEVPGLRTGELFF
TRBD1	TRBV18	TRBJ2-5	once	TGTGCCAGCTCACCCAACAGGGGTGAAGAGACCCAGTACTTC	CASSPNRGEETQYF
NA	TRBV7-2	TRBJ1-4	NA	TGTGCCAGCAGCGAGGGGGTTGTTTCAAAACTGTTTTTT	CASSEGVVSKLFF
NA	TRBV6-1	TRBJ2-2	NA	TGTGCCGGGCTTGAGGGTATCGGGGGGGAGCTGTTTTTT	CAGLEGIGGELFF
NA	TRBV5-1	TRBJ1-1	NA	TGCGCCAGCAGCTTGTCCCGTGACTCTGAAGCTTTCTTT	CASSLSRDSEAFF
TRBD1	TRBV30	TRBJ2-7	NA	TGTGCCTGGAGCCATTACGAGGGGGCTGGATACGAGCAGTACTTC	CAWSHYEGAGYEQYF
NA	TRBV27	TRBJ2-1	once	TGTGCCAGCAGTTTATTTCTCAGGGCCTACAATGAGCAGTTCTTC	CASSLFLRAYNEQFF
NA	TRBV30	TRBJ1-5	NA	TGTGCCTGGAGTGTTAGGGCCCACAATCAGCCCCAGCATTTT	CAWSVRAHNQPQHF
TRBD2	TRBV7-7	TRBJ2-3	few	TGTGCTAGCAGCTCCTATAGCGGGAGGCCTACAGATACGCAGTATTTT	CASSSYSGRPTDTQYF
NA	TRBV4-1	TRBJ2-7	few	TGCGCCAGCAGCCAATCCGGGCGGCAGTACTTC	CASSQSGRQYF
NA	TRBV29-1	TRBJ2-5	many	TGCAGCGTTGGTCTGGTAGGCTCGCAAGAGACCCAGTACTTC	CSVGLVGSQETQYF
TRBD1	TRBV30	TRBJ2-5	NA	TGTGCCTGGAGTGGGAGGACAGGGAATTACCAAGAGACCCAGTACTTC	CAWSGRTGNYQETQYF
TRBD2	TRBV6-6	TRBJ2-1	NA	TGTGCCAGCGGTTCTAGCGGGAGGGTGTATGAGCAGTTCTTC	CASGSSGRVYEQFF
NA	TRBV29-1	TRBJ2-7	NA	TGCAGCGTTGAAACAAGGGGGACAATGACGGGTGAGCAGTACTTC	CSVETRGTMTGEQYF
TRBD2	TRBV30	TRBJ2-3	NA	TGTGCCTGGAGTGGAGCGGGGGGCACAGATACGCAGTATTTT	CAWSGAGGTDTQYF
NA	TRBV7-2	TRBJ1-2	few	TGTGCCAGCAGCCCCAGACGAAAACAGGTTTACGGCTACACCTTC	CASSPRRKQVYGYTF
NA	TRBV9	TRBJ1-2	NA	TGTGCCAGCAGCGTAGAAGCAGGGACCACTAACTATGGCTACACCTTC	CASSVEAGTTNYGYTF